These 16 T cell receptor beta chains share one sample of origin, sequenced in a study of graft-versus-host responses after intestinal transplantation. These receptors lack a known antigen. The data were produced by immunoSEQ multiplex PCR, yet TCRdb's version contains in-frame clones alone and is incomplete. The data show about 92,000 clones, roughly 80% seen once. This sample comprised unstimulated CD8+ T cells sorted from spleen or lymph node cells, obtained before intestinal transplant. The source of these receptors is a human donor who received an intestinal transplant.

The chain links TRBV7-3 to TRBJ2-1; 7 bases are shared with TRBD2. Trimming cost V 7 bases and J 8 bases; bases outside gene matches: 17. Germline V gives CDR1 SGHTA, CDR2 FQGTGA. The CDR3 sequence is 16 residues long. CDR3 coding DNA: TGTGCCAGCACCCCGGGAGGCGGGCGGATACGGGATGAGCAGTTCTTC. Residues: CASTPGGGRIRDEQFF.

V is TRBV4-1 and J is TRBJ2-1; TRBD1 is a possible D gene (7 bases). V was cut by 1 base and J by 7 bases, with 17 bases left in between. Looked up from germline, CDR1 is MGHRA and CDR2 is YSYEKL. The CDR3 spans 16 residues. CDR3 sequence (DNA): TGCGCCAGCAGCCAAGTAGAAGGGCCAGGGGGGAATGAGCAGTTCTTC. Its translation: CASSQVEGPGGNEQFF.

This chain uses TRBV27 with TRBJ1-1; D possibly corresponds to TRBD1 (6 bases). Trimming shortened V by 8 bases and J by 0 bases, and 10 bases separated the two germline ends. The CDR3 sequence is 13 residues long. Germline CDR1 and CDR2: MNHEY and SMNVEV (reference sequence). The CDR3 DNA reads as TGTGCCAGCCGCCCAGGGGTGAACACTGAAGCTTTCTTT. Its protein is CASRPGVNTEAFF.

V usage is TRBV6-1 and J usage is TRBJ2-7; 8 bases are a match to TRBD1. The CDR3 runs 13 residues. The J segment lost 2 bases and the V segment lost 11 bases, leaving 8 bases of the junction unmatched. CDR1 and CDR2 (germline): MNHNS, SASEGT. The CDR3 bases are TGTGCCGGGGGGACAGGAGGACCCTACGAGCAGTACTTC. Protein: CAGGTGGPYEQYF.

The V gene is TRBV5-5, the J gene TRBJ2-3; 9 nucleotides agree with TRBD1. V gave up 0 bases and J gave up 5 bases; unmatched junction bases: 7. Germline V gene sequence: CDR1 SGHKS, CDR2 YYEKEE (reference sequence). The length of the CDR3 is 16 residues. The CDR3 region has the DNA TGTGCCAGCAGCTTGGGGGACAGGGAGTTGGGAGATACGCAGTATTTT. Translation: CASSLGDRELGDTQYF.

V is TRBV11-1 and J is TRBJ2-3; D gene ambiguous. V was pared by 2 bases and J by 5 bases, with 11 bases between. Looked up from germline, CDR1 is SGHAT and CDR2 is FQDESV (reference sequence). There are 14 residues in the CDR3. As DNA, the CDR3 is TGTGCCAGCAGCTTAATGACCCCCGGAGATACGCAGTATTTT. Translating gives CASSLMTPGDTQYF. The entire variable domain, with the rest obtained from reference TRBV11-1 and TRBJ2-3, is as follows: EAEVAQSPRYKITEKSQAVAFWCDPISGHATLYWYRQILGQGPELLVQFQDESVVDDSQLPKDRFSAERLKGVDSTLKIQPAELGDSAMYLCASSLMTPGDTQYFGPGTRLTVL.

The V gene is TRBV7-2, the J gene TRBJ2-3; 7 bases line up with TRBD2. Germline-derived CDR1 and CDR2 are SGHTA and FQGNSA. The CDR3 loop spans 15 amino acids. The ends lost 2 bases at V and 3 bases at J; junction bases unmatched: 5. CDR3 nucleotides: TGTGCCAGCAGCTTATTGGGGCGGGGGACAGATACGCAGTATTTT. This sequence encodes CASSLLGRGTDTQYF.

V usage is TRBV7-9 and J usage is TRBJ2-7; TRBD2 matches at 11 bases. The CDR3 runs 15 residues. The V gene's germline CDR1 is SEHNR and CDR2 FQNEAQ (reference sequence). V shed 5 bases and J 0 bases; nucleotides not matched to a gene: 3. The chain's CDR3 is CASSTGTSGSYEQYF. The CDR3 DNA reads TGTGCCAGCAGCACCGGGACTAGCGGCTCCTACGAGCAGTACTTC.

CDR3 sequence: CASSAFLLAGGSNEQFF. Here the CDR3 DNA reads TGTGCCAGCAGCGCCTTTTTACTAGCGGGAGGGAGCAATGAGCAGTTCTTC. J is TRBJ2-1 and V is TRBV9, with TRBD2 identical over 13 bases. The CDR3 covers 17 residues. Germline values: CDR1 SGDLS, CDR2 YYNGEE. Unmatched junction bases numbered 9, after V lost 3 bases and J lost 6 bases. Full variable domain (remainder filled in from reference TRBV9 and TRBJ2-1): DSGVTQTPKHLITATGQRVTLRCSPRSGDLSVYWYQQSLDQGLQFLIQYYNGEERAKGNILERFSAQQFPDLHSELNLSSLELGDSALYFCASSAFLLAGGSNEQFFGPGTRLTVL.

V is TRBV6-5 and J is TRBJ2-5; D is uncertain. There are 14 residues in the CDR3. Trimming shortened V by 4 bases and J by 1 base, and 10 bases separated the two germline ends. CDR1 is MNHEY and CDR2 is SVGAGI in the germline V gene. The CDR3 sequence: CASSFSQSQETQYF. As DNA, the CDR3 is TGTGCCAGCAGTTTTTCCCAGTCCCAAGAGACCCAGTACTTC.

The V gene is TRBV6-6, the J gene TRBJ2-2, with unresolved D. The germline CDR1 and CDR2 sequences are MNHNY and SVGAGI (reference sequence). This CDR3 spans 15 amino acids. Trimming removed 7 bases at V and 0 bases at J, with 12 bases between. Written as DNA, the CDR3 is TGTGCCAGCAAAGGTTCATTTACGAACACCGGGGAGCTGTTTTTT. This translates into CASKGSFTNTGELFF.

The genes are TRBV29-1 and TRBJ2-7; 7 bases map to TRBD1. Germline V gene sequence: CDR1 SQVTM, CDR2 ANQGSEA. Trimming removed 4 bases from V and 0 bases from J; junction bases left unmatched: 6. The CDR3 totals 14 residues. Here the CDR3 reads CSVGGPGGSYEQYF. The CDR3 bases are TGCAGCGTTGGGGGGCCAGGGGGCTCCTACGAGCAGTACTTC.

J is TRBJ2-2 and V is TRBV4-1; 9 bases fit TRBD1. The CDR3 loop spans 17 amino acids. The V segment lost 4 bases and the J segment 3 bases; nucleotides outside the gene matches: 9. Per germline, CDR1 MGHRA and CDR2 YSYEKL. The DNA of the CDR3 is TGCGCCAGCAGCCTCGGACCGGGACAGGGAGACACCGGGGAGCTGTTTTTT. This codes for CASSLGPGQGDTGELFF.

The rearrangement joins TRBV9 to TRBJ2-3, with TRBD2 matching over 9 bases. CDR3 size: 15 residues. The V gene's germline CDR1 is SGDLS and CDR2 YYNGEE. The V segment lost 4 bases and the J segment 0 bases; nucleotides outside the gene matches: 3. The CDR3 DNA reads as TGTGCCAGCAGCTCTACTAGCGGGAGCACAGATACGCAGTATTTT. Protein product: CASSSTSGSTDTQYF.

This chain joins TRBV5-6 and TRBJ1-5; D is unresolved. CDR3 length: 17 residues. CDR1 and CDR2 from the germline V gene are SGHDT and YYEEEE. Trimming pared 0 bases from V and 1 base from J, leaving 14 bases between. As DNA, the CDR3 is TGTGCCAGCAGCTTGGCCGGAGCTTTTCAAAGCAATCAGCCCCAGCATTTT. As protein: CASSLAGAFQSNQPQHF.

V is TRBV7-6 and J is TRBJ1-4; D remains unclear. From germline, CDR1 is SGHVS and CDR2 FNYEAQ. V was cut by 0 bases and J by 7 bases, with 12 bases left in between. The CDR3 has 15 amino acids. CDR3 sequence reads: CASSLAGFLGEKLFF. The CDR3 DNA reads as TGTGCCAGCAGCTTAGCAGGGTTTCTCGGTGAAAAACTGTTTTTT.